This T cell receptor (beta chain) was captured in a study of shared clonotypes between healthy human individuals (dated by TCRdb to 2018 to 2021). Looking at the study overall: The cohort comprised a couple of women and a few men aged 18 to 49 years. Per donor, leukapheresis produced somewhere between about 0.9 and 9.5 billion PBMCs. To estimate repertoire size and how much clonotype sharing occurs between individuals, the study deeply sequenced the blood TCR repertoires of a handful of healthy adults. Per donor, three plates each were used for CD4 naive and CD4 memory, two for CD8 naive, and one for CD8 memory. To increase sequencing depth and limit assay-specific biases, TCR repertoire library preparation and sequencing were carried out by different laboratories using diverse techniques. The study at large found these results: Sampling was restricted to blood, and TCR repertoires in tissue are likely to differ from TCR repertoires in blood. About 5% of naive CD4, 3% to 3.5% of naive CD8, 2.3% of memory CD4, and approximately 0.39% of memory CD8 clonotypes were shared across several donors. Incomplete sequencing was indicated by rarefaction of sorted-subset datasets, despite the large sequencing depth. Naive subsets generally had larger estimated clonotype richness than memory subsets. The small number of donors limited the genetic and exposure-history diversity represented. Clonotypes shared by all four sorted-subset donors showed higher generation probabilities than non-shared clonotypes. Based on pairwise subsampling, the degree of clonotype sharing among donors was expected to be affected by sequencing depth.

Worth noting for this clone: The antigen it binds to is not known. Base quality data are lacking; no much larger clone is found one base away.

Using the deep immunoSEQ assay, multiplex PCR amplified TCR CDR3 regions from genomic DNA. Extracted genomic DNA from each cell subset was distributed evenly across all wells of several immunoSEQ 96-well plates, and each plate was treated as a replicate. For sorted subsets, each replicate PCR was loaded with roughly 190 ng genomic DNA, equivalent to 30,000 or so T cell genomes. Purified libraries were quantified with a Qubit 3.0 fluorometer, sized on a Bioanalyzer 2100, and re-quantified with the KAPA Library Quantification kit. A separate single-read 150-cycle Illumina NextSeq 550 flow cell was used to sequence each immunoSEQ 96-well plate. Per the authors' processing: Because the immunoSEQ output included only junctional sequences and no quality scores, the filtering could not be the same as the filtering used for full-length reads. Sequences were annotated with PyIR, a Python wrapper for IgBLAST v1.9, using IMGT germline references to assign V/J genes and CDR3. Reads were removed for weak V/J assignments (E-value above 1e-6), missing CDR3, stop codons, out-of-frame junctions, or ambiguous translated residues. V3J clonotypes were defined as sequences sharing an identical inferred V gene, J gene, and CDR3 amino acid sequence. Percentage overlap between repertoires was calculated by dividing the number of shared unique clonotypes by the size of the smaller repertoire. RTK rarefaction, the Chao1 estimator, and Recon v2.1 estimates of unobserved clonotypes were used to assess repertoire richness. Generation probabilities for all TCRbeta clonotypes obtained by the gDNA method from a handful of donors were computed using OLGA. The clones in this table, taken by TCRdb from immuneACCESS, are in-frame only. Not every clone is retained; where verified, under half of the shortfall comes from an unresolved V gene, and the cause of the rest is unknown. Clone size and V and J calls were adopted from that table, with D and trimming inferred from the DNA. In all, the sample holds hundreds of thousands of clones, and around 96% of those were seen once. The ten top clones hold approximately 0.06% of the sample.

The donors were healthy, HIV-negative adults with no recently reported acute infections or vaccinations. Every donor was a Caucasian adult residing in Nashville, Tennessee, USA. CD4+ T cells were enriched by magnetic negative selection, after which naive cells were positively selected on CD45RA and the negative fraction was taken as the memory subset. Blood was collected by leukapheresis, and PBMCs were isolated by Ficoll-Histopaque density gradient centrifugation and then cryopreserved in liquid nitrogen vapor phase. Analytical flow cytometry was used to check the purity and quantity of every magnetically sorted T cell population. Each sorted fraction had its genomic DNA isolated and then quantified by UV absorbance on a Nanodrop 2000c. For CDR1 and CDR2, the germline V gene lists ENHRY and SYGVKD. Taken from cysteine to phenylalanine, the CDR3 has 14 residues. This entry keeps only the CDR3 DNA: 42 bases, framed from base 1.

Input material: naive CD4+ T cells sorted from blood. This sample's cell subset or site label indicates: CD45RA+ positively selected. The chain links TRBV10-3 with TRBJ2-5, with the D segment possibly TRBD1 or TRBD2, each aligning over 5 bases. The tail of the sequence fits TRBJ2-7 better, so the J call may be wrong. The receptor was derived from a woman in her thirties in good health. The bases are TGTGCCATCAGTGAGGGGGGAAACTCCTACGAGCAGTACTTC. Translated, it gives CAISEGGNSYEQYF.